Listed below are T cell receptor beta chains from one sample, sequenced in a study of neurological immune-mediated disorders. TCRdb re-called the 5' RACE reads through MiXCR, storing one row per CDR3 protein. Of tens of thousands of distinct CDR3 sequences listed, around 3.4% are singletons. The sequenced sample consisted of PBMCs. The receptor set was obtained from a woman between 45 and 60 years old with multiple sclerosis. The CDR3 runs from the conserved cysteine through the conserved F or W. Fields, in order: clone size, J gene, D gene, V gene, CDR3 DNA, CDR3 protein. D genes are given only for firm matches. For some rows the clone size is stated as once, few or many, or as a class when expanded; others skip it.

many,TRBJ2-3,TRBD2,TRBV7-2,TGTGCCAGCAGCTTAGGACTAGCGGGGGGTATGCAGTATTTT,CASSLGLAGGMQYF
few,TRBJ1-1,-,TRBV6-2/TRBV6-3,TGTGCCAGCAGTTATCCGTCGAAGGGAAGGACTGAAGCTTTCTTT,CASSYPSKGRTEAFF
many,TRBJ1-5,-,TRBV9,TGTGCCAGCAGCGGCGGACAGAGCAATCAGCCCCAGCATTTT,CASSGGQSNQPQHF
many,TRBJ2-7,TRBD2,TRBV5-1,TGCGCCAGCAGCTTGGGTGGTAGCGGGGTTGCTCCTAACGAGCAGTACTTC,CASSLGGSGVAPNEQYF
many,TRBJ2-5,TRBD2,TRBV7-7,TGTGCTAGCAGGGCGTTGCCAGCGGGGCACGCGGAGACCCAGTACTTC,CASRALPAGHAETQYF
many,TRBJ2-5,TRBD1,TRBV11-3,TGTGCCAGCAGCCAAGGGACAGGGGGGCGCAAAGAGACCCAGTACTTC,CASSQGTGGRKETQYF
many,TRBJ2-3,-,TRBV9,TGTGCCAGCAGCGTAAGGTCTGCCAGAACAGATACGCAGTATTTT,CASSVRSARTDTQYF
few,TRBJ1-3,-,TRBV5-5,TGTGCCAGCAGCAGGGACCCGGCAGGAAACACCATATATTTT,CASSRDPAGNTIYF
many,TRBJ2-7,-,TRBV5-1,TGCGCCAGCAGCTTGGGACAGGCAGGTGTGAACGAGCAGTACTTC,CASSLGQAGVNEQYF
many,TRBJ1-2,-,TRBV28,TGTGCCAGCAGCCCCCCCGGGGGCTGGGGCTACACCTTC,CASSPPGGWGYTF
many,TRBJ1-2,TRBD1,TRBV20-1,TGCAGTGCTAGTACCGGGACAGGGGCTCCGGGCTATGGCTACACCTTC,CSASTGTGAPGYGYTF
many,TRBJ2-1,TRBD2,TRBV29-1,TGCAGCGTTACCAGGACTAGCTCCTACAATGAGCAGTTCTTC,CSVTRTSSYNEQFF
-,TRBJ2-7,-,TRBV27,TGTGCCAGCAGTTTATCGTTGGCAATACCGGGAGTGTTTGAGTACGAGCAGTACTTC,CASSLSLAIPGVFEYEQYF
many,TRBJ2-1,-,TRBV21-1,TGTGCCAGCAGCAAACCGGGACAGGGGGCACGTGAGCAGTTCTTC,CASSKPGQGAREQFF
many,TRBJ2-2,-,TRBV7-7,TGTGCTAGAACAGTGAACACCGGGGAGCTGTTTTTT,CARTVNTGELFF
many,TRBJ1-1,-,TRBV12-3/TRBV12-4,TGTGCCAGCAGCGTTCCTCCCGGTTTCACTGAAGCTTTCTTT,CASSVPPGFTEAFF
many,TRBJ2-1,TRBD2,TRBV20-1,TGCAGTGCTAGGACGGCGGGGGGGCCTCTTGAGCAGTTCTTC,CSARTAGGPLEQFF
many,TRBJ1-2,-,TRBV5-1,TGCGCCAGCAGCAAAGATCCCGACAGAGACTATGGCTACACCTTC,CASSKDPDRDYGYTF
many,TRBJ2-3,TRBD2,TRBV20-1,TGCAGTGCCAGACTTAGCGGGGCAAGCACAGATACGCAGTATTTT,CSARLSGASTDTQYF
many,TRBJ2-7,-,TRBV12-3/TRBV12-4,TGTGCCAGCAGTTTACGAGGGTCTGGCGAGCAGTACTTC,CASSLRGSGEQYF
many,TRBJ2-3,TRBD2,TRBV5-1,TGCGCCAGCAGTCTCCGGCTAGCGGGGGACCTGGTGGATACGCAGTATTTT,CASSLRLAGDLVDTQYF
few,TRBJ1-6,-,TRBV7-2,TGTGCCAGCAGCGTGTCCGGGTTGAGCTCCTATAATTCACCCCTCCACTTT,CASSVSGLSSYNSPLHF
-,TRBJ2-7,-,TRBV20-1,TGCAGTGCGCGGCGCTCAGGGGTTTACGAGCAGTACTTC,CSARRSGVYEQYF
many,TRBJ1-2,TRBD1,TRBV7-2,TGTGCCAGCAGCCTAAGAGGGACAGGGGTGTATGGCTACACCTTC,CASSLRGTGVYGYTF
-,TRBJ1-1,-,TRBV5-1,TGCGCCAGCAGCTTAGCTGGGGACACTGAAGCTTTCTTT,CASSLAGDTEAFF
many,TRBJ1-5,TRBD1,TRBV5-1,TGCGCCAGCAGCTTGGCTCCTACAGGGGGCAACAGCAATCAGCCCCAGCATTTT,CASSLAPTGGNSNQPQHF
-,TRBJ2-5,TRBD1,TRBV7-2,TGTGCCAGCAGCGCAGGGGGTTGGGAGACCCAGTACTTC,CASSAGGWETQYF
many,TRBJ1-1,-,TRBV7-2,TGTGCCAGCAGCTTAAGACGCTCGGGAACTGAAGCTTTCTTT,CASSLRRSGTEAFF
many,TRBJ2-1,-,TRBV10-3,TGTGCCATCAGTCCTGGGGGGGGCGCGGGGTATGAGCAGTTCTTC,CAISPGGGAGYEQFF
many,TRBJ2-7,TRBD1,TRBV12-3/TRBV12-4,TGTGCCAGCAGCCCGACAGGGGGCGTGTACGAGCAGTACTTC,CASSPTGGVYEQYF
many,TRBJ2-7,-,TRBV14,TGTGCCAGCAGCCGCAGACAGGATCTCTACGAGCAGTACTTC,CASSRRQDLYEQYF
many,TRBJ1-2,TRBD1,TRBV28,TGTGCCAGCAGTAAGGCGACAGGGAGAGCTAACTATGGCTACACCTTC,CASSKATGRANYGYTF
-,TRBJ2-1,TRBD2,TRBV6-6,TGTGCCAGCAGTTACGGTAGCGGGGGCTTCTACAATGAGCAGTTCTTC,CASSYGSGGFYNEQFF
few,TRBJ1-1,-,TRBV5-1,TGCGCCAGCCAAGTTCCGGGACCGTCGAACACTGAAGCTTTCTTT,CASQVPGPSNTEAFF
many,TRBJ1-2,-,TRBV5-1,TGCGCCAGCAGCCAACAGGGCCCCTCTTACTATGGCTACACCTTC,CASSQQGPSYYGYTF
many,TRBJ2-3,-,TRBV9,TGTGCCAGCAGCGTAGGGCCTAGCGCGGGGACCACAGATACGCAGTATTTT,CASSVGPSAGTTDTQYF
many,TRBJ1-3,-,TRBV3-1,TGTGCCAGCAGCCAATCCATAAGAGGGGATTCTGGAAACACCATATATTTT,CASSQSIRGDSGNTIYF
many,TRBJ1-5,-,TRBV19,TGTGCCAGTAGTATTCTTTCCACAGCTAGCAATCAGCCCCAGCATTTT,CASSILSTASNQPQHF
many,TRBJ2-3,-,TRBV20-1,TGCAGTGCTAGGGGTCGGGGCAGGGGGGGAGATACGCAGTATTTT,CSARGRGRGGDTQYF
many,TRBJ1-2,-,TRBV20-1,TGCAGTGCTCCAGGGGAAATTAACTATGGCTACACCTTC,CSAPGEINYGYTF